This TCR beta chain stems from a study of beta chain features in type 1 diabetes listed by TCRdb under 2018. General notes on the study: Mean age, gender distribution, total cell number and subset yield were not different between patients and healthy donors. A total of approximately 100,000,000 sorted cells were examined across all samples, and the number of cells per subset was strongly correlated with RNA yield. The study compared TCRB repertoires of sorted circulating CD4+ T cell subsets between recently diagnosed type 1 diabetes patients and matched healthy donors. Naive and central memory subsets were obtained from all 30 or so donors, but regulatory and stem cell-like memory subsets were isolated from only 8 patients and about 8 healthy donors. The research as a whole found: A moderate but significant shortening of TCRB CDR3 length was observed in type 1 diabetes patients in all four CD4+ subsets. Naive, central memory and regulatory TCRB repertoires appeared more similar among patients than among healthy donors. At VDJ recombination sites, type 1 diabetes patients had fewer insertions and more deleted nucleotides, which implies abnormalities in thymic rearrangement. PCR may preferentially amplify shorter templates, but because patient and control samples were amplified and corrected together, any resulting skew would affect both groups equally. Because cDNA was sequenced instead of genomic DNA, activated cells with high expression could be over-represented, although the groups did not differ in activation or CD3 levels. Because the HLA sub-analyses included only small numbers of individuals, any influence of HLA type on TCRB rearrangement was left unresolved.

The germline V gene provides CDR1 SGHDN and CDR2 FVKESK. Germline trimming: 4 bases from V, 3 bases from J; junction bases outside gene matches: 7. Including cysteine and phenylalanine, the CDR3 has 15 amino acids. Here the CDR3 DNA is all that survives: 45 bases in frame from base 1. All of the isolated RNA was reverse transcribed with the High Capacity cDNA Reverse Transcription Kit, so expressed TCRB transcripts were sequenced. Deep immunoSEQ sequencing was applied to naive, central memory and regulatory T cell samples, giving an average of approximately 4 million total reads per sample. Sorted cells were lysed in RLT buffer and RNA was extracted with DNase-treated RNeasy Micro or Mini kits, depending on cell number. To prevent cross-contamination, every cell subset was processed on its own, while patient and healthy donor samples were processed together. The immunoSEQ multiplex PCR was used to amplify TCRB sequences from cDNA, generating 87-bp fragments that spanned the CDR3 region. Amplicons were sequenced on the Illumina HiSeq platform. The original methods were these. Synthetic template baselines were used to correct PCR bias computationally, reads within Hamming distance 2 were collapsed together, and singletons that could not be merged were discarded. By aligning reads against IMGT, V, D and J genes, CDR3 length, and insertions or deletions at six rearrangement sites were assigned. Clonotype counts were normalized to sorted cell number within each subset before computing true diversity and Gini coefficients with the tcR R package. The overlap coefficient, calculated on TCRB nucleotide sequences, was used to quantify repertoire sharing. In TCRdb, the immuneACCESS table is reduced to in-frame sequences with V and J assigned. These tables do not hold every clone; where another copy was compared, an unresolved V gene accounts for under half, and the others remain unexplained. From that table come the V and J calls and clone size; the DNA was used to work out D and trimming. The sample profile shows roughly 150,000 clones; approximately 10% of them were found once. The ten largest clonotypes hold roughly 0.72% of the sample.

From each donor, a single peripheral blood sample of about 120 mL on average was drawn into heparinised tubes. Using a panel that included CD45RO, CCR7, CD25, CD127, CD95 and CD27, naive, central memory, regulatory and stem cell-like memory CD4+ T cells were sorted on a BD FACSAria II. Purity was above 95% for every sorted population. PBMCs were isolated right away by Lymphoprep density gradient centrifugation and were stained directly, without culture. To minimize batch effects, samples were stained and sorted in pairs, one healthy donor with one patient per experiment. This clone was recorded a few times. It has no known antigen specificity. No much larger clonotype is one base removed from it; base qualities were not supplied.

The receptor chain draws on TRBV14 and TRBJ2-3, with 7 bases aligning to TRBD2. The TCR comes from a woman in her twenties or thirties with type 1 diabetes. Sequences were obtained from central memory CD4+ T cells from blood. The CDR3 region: CASSRAGVGTDTQYF. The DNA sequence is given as TGTGCCAGCAGCCGGGCGGGGGTCGGAACAGATACGCAGTATTTT.